This TCR beta chain was found in a study of memory CD4+ T cells and cytomegalovirus serostatus. Study-wide points: About 40% of the roughly 160 known CMV-associated TCRbeta sequences appeared in CD4+ memory.

Germline CDR1 SGHAT, CDR2 FQNNGV. The CDR3 is 16 residues long. The V gene end was trimmed by 2 bases and the J gene end by 4 bases; junction bases not matched to a gene: 7. About this clone itself: Its antigen is undetermined.

The sort gate was single viable CD3+CD4+CD8-CD45RO+ cells for memory CD4+ T cells. Assay: immunoSEQ multiplex PCR; the TCRdb copy retains only in-frame clones and omits some. The table lists over 65,000 clones, about 73% of them singletons. The chain couples TRBV11-2 to TRBJ2-3; 9 bases agree with TRBD2. The sample was memory CD4+ T cells from blood. This receptor was obtained from an adult in good health and CMV-seropositive. The CDR3 DNA follows: TGTGCCAGCAGCTTAAGGATGGGCGGGAGGGCAGATACGCAGTATTTT. Translating gives CASSLRMGGRADTQYF.